A single sample gave rise to the 12 T cell receptor beta chains below, sequenced in a study of spatial heterogeneity in lung cancer. Specified time point: sample taken at primary tumor resection. Unsorted samples of tumor, nontumor lung or frozen PBMC had their whole RNA sequenced. TCRdb re-derived calls from the 5' RACE reads in MiXCR, one entry per CDR3 protein. The sample shows tens of thousands of distinct CDR3 sequences, over 5.5% of them seen only once. The sequenced sample was PBMCs, obtained at surgery. The receptors stem from a female donor with early-stage non-small cell lung cancer.

This clonotype was counted many times. The rearrangement joins TRBV20-1 to TRBJ1-6; perhaps TRBD1 as D (5 bases). From germline, CDR1 is DFQATT and CDR2 SNEGSKA (reference sequence). CDR3 length equals 17 residues. V was trimmed by 2 bases and J by 10 bases, leaving 24 bases between them. Here the CDR3 reads CSARYQLLRVVGSPLHF. The CDR3 DNA sequence: TGCAGTGCTAGATACCAACTACTCAGGGTGGTAGGCTCACCCCTCCACTTT.

This clonotype occurred many times. The rearrangement joins TRBV29-1 to TRBJ2-3; D call uncertain. V was shortened by 4 bases and J by 4 bases, with 9 bases between the two germline ends. This CDR3 has 12 residues. Germline assignment: CDR1 SQVTM and CDR2 ANQGSEA. The CDR3 bases are TGCAGCGTTGGTCGTCTGTCAGATACGCAGTATTTT. Translation gives CSVGRLSDTQYF.

This clonotype was seen repeatedly, ten times or more. The chain links TRBV2 to TRBJ2-3, with TRBD2 matching over 7 bases. This CDR3 spans 13 amino acids. J lost 3 bases, V lost 7 bases, and 4 bases had no gene match. Germline V gene lookup returns CDR1 SNHLY and CDR2 FYNNEI. CDR3 DNA: TGTGCCAGCAAGAGGGAGGGGACAGATACGCAGTATTTT. It translates to CASKREGTDTQYF.

V gene TRBV7-9 combines with J gene TRBJ2-5; the D gene is possibly TRBD2 (5 bases). V lost 5 bases, J lost 2 bases, and 18 bases lay in between. The CDR3 consists of 16 residues. Germline V lookup: CDR1 SEHNR, CDR2 FQNEAQ (reference sequence). The CDR3 here is CASSDRPGSFQETQYF. CDR3 nucleotide sequence: TGTGCCAGCAGCGATCGGCCGGGGTCTTTTCAAGAGACCCAGTACTTC.

The rearrangement uses TRBV2 and TRBJ2-5, with no clear D. Germline V gene data show CDR1 as SNHLY and CDR2 as FYNNEI. The CDR3 is made up of 10 amino acids. V was clipped by 8 bases and J by 3 bases, with 4 bases between them. The CDR3 protein is CASGKETQYF. DNA for the CDR3: TGTGCCAGCGGCAAAGAGACCCAGTACTTC.

This clonotype has a count of ten or more. This chain joins TRBV7-2 and TRBJ2-7, with D perhaps TRBD1 or TRBD2 (5 bases each). Germline CDR1 reads SGHTA; CDR2 reads FQGNSA. Trimming pared 1 base from V and 2 bases from J, leaving 9 bases between. This CDR3 has 14 amino acids. The CDR3 reads CASSLGGTAYEQYF. As DNA, the CDR3 is TGTGCCAGCAGCTTAGGAGGGACGGCCTACGAGCAGTACTTC.

The chain uses TRBV10-3 and TRBJ2-5; D is possibly TRBD2 (6 bases). The CDR3 has 14 residues. Germline CDR1 ENHRY, CDR2 SYGVKD. Trimming took 2 bases from V and 1 from J, leaving 8 bases between them. DNA of the CDR3: TGTGCCATCAGTGAGGCGGGAACCCAAGAGACCCAGTACTTC. Translating it yields CAISEAGTQETQYF.

There are many counts of this clonotype. V usage is TRBV2 and J usage is TRBJ1-5, with 7 bases that match TRBD1. Germline values: CDR1 SNHLY, CDR2 FYNNEI. V was clipped by 3 bases and J by 7 bases; unmatched bases: 3. This CDR3 region has 13 residues. CDR3 amino acids: CASSEDRPQPQHF. The CDR3 DNA sequence: TGTGCCAGCAGTGAGGACAGGCCCCAGCCCCAGCATTTT. The complete variable domain, with remaining parts taken from reference TRBV2 and TRBJ1-5, reads EPEVTQTPSHQVTQMGQEVILRCVPISNHLYFYWYRQILGQKVEFLVSFYNNEISEKSEIFDDQFSVERPDGSNFTLKIRSTKLEDSAMYFCASSEDRPQPQHFGDGTRLSIL.

As regards this clonotype: The germline gene is not matched at one end of the junction; a read error may be the cause. The J gene is TRBJ1-6, the V gene TRBV20-1, with D uncertain. CDR1 and CDR2 from the germline V gene are DFQATT and SNEGSKA (reference sequence). CDR3 size: 13 residues. CDR3 DNA: TGCAGTGCGGCGATCGGCAATAATTCATCCCTCCACTTT. It translates to CSAAIGNNSSLHF.

This clonotype was seen a few times. This chain links TRBV4-1 with TRBJ2-5; a possible D gene is TRBD2 (7 bases). This CDR3 has 16 amino acids. Trimming pared 0 bases from V and 6 bases from J, leaving 17 bases between. Germline V CDR1 and CDR2: MGHRA, YSYEKL. CDR3 nucleotide sequence: TGCGCCAGCAGCCAAGAGGGTAGGGGGGGCGCGCAGACCCAGTACTTC. Encoded protein: CASSQEGRGGAQTQYF.

This clonotype was detected ten times or more. The V and J genes are TRBV11-2 and TRBJ1-1, with D possibly being TRBD1 (5 bases). Germline-derived CDR1 and CDR2 are SGHAT and FQNNGV. V gave up 5 bases and J gave up 4 bases, with 14 bases separating them. This CDR3 spans 14 amino acids. Here the CDR3 reads CASSQGSRSTEAFF. CDR3 bases: TGTGCCAGCAGCCAGGGATCCAGGTCCACTGAAGCTTTCTTT.

A word on this clonotype: A much larger clone differs from this one at a single base, so this may be a read error. The chain combines TRBV5-1 with TRBJ1-1; D is possibly TRBD1 (6 bases). Per germline, CDR1 SGHRS and CDR2 YFSETQ. The CDR3 covers 14 residues. V was pared by 4 bases and J by 3 bases, with 13 bases between. The CDR3 DNA is TGCGCCAGCAGCCCGCGGACAGAGGACACTGAAGCTTTCTTT. It encodes CASSPRTEDTEAFF.